The 15 T cell receptor beta chains below were found in one sample sequenced in a study of shared clonotypes between healthy human individuals. Here immunoSEQ multiplex PCR was the method, and the copy in TCRdb shows in-frame clones only, minus some. Here the sample spans about 2.4 million clones, more than 85% being singletons. Sequencing input: naive CD4+ T cells from PBMCs. Subset indicated: CD45RA+ positively selected. These TCRs come from a young man in good health. Some clones in this sample may be carry-over from other donors' samples.

The chain uses TRBV2 and TRBJ2-1, with TRBD2 identical over 9 bases. The J segment lost 9 bases and the V segment lost 5 bases, leaving 8 bases of the junction unmatched. The CDR3 runs 14 residues. Germline V gene data show CDR1 as SNHLY and CDR2 as FYNNEI. The CDR3 loop reads CASSLAGGPGEQFF. As DNA, the CDR3 is TGTGCCAGCAGTCTCGCGGGAGGGCCTGGTGAGCAGTTCTTC.

As for this clone: The junction differs from germline at one of its ends, possibly a read error. The rearrangement links TRBV11-1 to TRBJ2-7; 7 nucleotides match TRBD2. Germline-derived CDR1 and CDR2 are SGHAT and FQDESV (reference sequence). CDR3 length equals 14 residues. DNA for the CDR3: TGTGCCAGCAGCCATAAACAACCTAGCGGAGAGCGGTACTTC. As protein: CASSHKQPSGERYF.

This clone has only one observation. The rearrangement joins TRBV7-2 to TRBJ1-2, with 8 nucleotides matching TRBD1. Germline values: CDR1 SGHTA, CDR2 FQGNSA. V shed 5 bases, J shed 2 bases, and the junction held 13 bases outside the gene matches. There are 17 residues in the CDR3. CDR3 in amino acids: CASSTWTGSTLNYGYTF. The CDR3 region has the DNA TGTGCCAGCAGCACCTGGACAGGGAGTACCTTAAACTATGGCTACACCTTC.

The gene calls are TRBV27 and TRBJ1-2; D might be TRBD1 (6 bases). Germline V gene lookup returns CDR1 MNHEY and CDR2 SMNVEV (reference sequence). The CDR3 runs to 15 residues. Trimming shortened V by 4 bases and J by 8 bases, and 20 bases separated the two germline ends. The CDR3 sequence is CASSSAGHPWSGYTF. The DNA of the CDR3 is TGTGCCAGCAGTTCCGCGGGACACCCGTGGTCCGGCTACACCTTC.

The chain uses TRBV13 and TRBJ2-4, with unresolved D. The ends were cut back, 7 bases at V and 1 base at J, with 8 bases in the middle. This CDR3 has 13 amino acids. Germline values: CDR1 PRHDT, CDR2 FYEKMQ (reference sequence). The DNA of the CDR3 is TGTGCCAGCAAGGAAGGGGCCAAAAACATTCAGTACTTC. It specifies CASKEGAKNIQYF. Filled out from reference TRBV13 and TRBJ2-4, the complete variable domain reads AAGVIQSPRHLIKEKRETATLKCYPIPRHDTVYWYQQGPGQDPQFLISFYEKMQSDKGSIPDRFSAQQFSDYHSELNMSSLELGDSALYFCASKEGAKNIQYFGAGTRLSVL.

In regard to this clone: Additional DNA sequences in this sample encode the identical CDR3. The V call is TRBV5-6, the J call TRBJ2-3, with D hard to call. This CDR3 is built from 11 residues. Trimming took 4 bases from V and 4 from J, leaving 4 bases between them. The V gene's germline CDR1 is SGHDT and CDR2 YYEEEE. The CDR3 spells CASSLSDTQYF. The DNA of the CDR3 is TGTGCCAGCAGCCTCTCAGATACGCAGTATTTT.

This rearrangement joins TRBV4-3 to TRBJ2-2, with D possibly being TRBD1 (6 bases). Germline V CDR1 and CDR2: LGHNA, YSLEER. Trimming shortened V by 3 bases and J by 0 bases, and 14 bases separated the two germline ends. The length of the CDR3 is 17 residues. In DNA, the CDR3 is TGCGCCAGCAGCCATCCAACGGGACACCCGAACACCGGGGAGCTGTTTTTT. Its protein product is CASSHPTGHPNTGELFF.

This rearrangement joins TRBV5-4 to TRBJ1-2; weak D call: TRBD1 (6 bases). V shed 4 bases and J shed 2 bases, with 15 bases lying between them. CDR3 size: 15 residues. Germline V gene data show CDR1 as SGHNT and CDR2 as YYREEE (reference sequence). This chain's CDR3 is CASSPTSQGNYGYTF. Here the CDR3 DNA reads TGTGCCAGCAGCCCAACCAGTCAGGGGAACTATGGCTACACCTTC.

Regarding this clone: The same CDR3 can be traced to other DNA sequences in this sample. This chain uses TRBV5-1 with TRBJ2-1; 8 bases map to TRBD2. This CDR3 is 15 amino acids long. Germline values: CDR1 SGHRS, CDR2 YFSETQ. The junction had 2 bases not matched to a gene; V was cut back by 0 bases and J by 3 bases. The CDR3 is CASSLGLAGYNEQFF. The CDR3 DNA is TGCGCCAGCAGCTTGGGGCTAGCGGGCTACAATGAGCAGTTCTTC.

The chain joins TRBV5-1 to TRBJ2-3; 11 bases line up with TRBD2. CDR1 and CDR2 from the germline V gene are SGHRS and YFSETQ. Unmatched junction bases numbered 10, after V lost 0 bases and J lost 4 bases. The CDR3 totals 18 residues. CDR3 amino acids: CASSLGGLAGGGPDTQYF. DNA of the CDR3: TGCGCCAGCAGCTTGGGGGGTCTAGCGGGAGGTGGGCCAGATACGCAGTATTTT. The whole variable domain, filled in from reference TRBV5-1 and TRBJ2-3, reads KAGVTQTPRYLIKTRGQQVTLSCSPISGHRSVSWYQQTPGQGLQFLFEYFSETQRNKGNFPGRFSGRQFSNSRSEMNVSTLELGDSALYLCASSLGGLAGGGPDTQYFGPGTRLTVL.

This chain uses TRBV19 with TRBJ2-7; D might be TRBD2 (5 bases). Trimming removed 4 bases from V and 7 bases from J, with 17 bases in between. The CDR3 consists of 14 residues. Germline CDR1 is LNHDA and CDR2 is SQIVND (reference sequence). In DNA form, the CDR3 reads TGTGCCAGTAGTACCCGGACTCATATGGGGGAGCAGTACTTC. Protein product: CASSTRTHMGEQYF. The full variable domain, rest sourced from reference TRBV19 and TRBJ2-7, is DGGITQSPKYLFRKEGQNVTLSCEQNLNHDAMYWYRQDPGQGLRLIYYSQIVNDFQKGDIAEGYSVSREKKESFPLTVTSAQKNPTAFYLCASSTRTHMGEQYFGPGTRLTVT.

The V call is TRBV7-9, the J call TRBJ2-7; 8 bases are shared with TRBD2. The CDR3 consists of 15 residues. Germline assignment: CDR1 SEHNR and CDR2 FQNEAQ (reference sequence). V lost 0 bases and J lost 2; bases outside the gene matches: 3. The CDR3: CASSLAGTSAYEQYF. The CDR3 nucleotides are TGTGCCAGCAGCTTAGCAGGGACTAGTGCCTACGAGCAGTACTTC.

V and J are TRBV10-3 and TRBJ1-5; D ambiguous. Germline V gene lookup returns CDR1 ENHRY and CDR2 SYGVKD. The germline V and J ends were trimmed by 2 bases and 5 bases, with 10 bases remaining between them. The CDR3 totals 14 residues. CDR3 sequence: CAISEKTGHQPQHF. The CDR3 DNA reads as TGTGCCATCAGTGAGAAAACGGGTCATCAGCCCCAGCATTTT.

The chain carries TRBV19 and TRBJ1-5; D gene ambiguous. CDR1 and CDR2 from the germline V gene are LNHDA and SQIVND (reference sequence). Trimming took off 5 bases at V and 5 bases at J, with 16 bases between the two ends. This CDR3 is 15 amino acids long. The CDR3 DNA follows: TGTGCCAGTAGTTCCCCCCCAAGACCTTATCAGCCCCAGCATTTT. It specifies CASSSPPRPYQPQHF.

This clone was seen a single time. The rearrangement uses TRBV11-2 and TRBJ2-3; D unresolved. This CDR3 is built from 15 residues. Trimming took off 1 base at V and 3 bases at J, with 11 bases between the two ends. Per the germline V gene, CDR1 is SGHAT and CDR2 is FQNNGV. In DNA, the CDR3 is TGTGCCAGCAGCTTAGTTCAGGTCAGAACAGATACGCAGTATTTT. This encodes CASSLVQVRTDTQYF. Together with reference TRBV11-2 and TRBJ2-3, the CDR3 gives the full variable domain: EAGVAQSPRYKIIEKRQSVAFWCNPISGHATLYWYQQILGQGPKLLIQFQNNGVVDDSQLPKDRFSAERLKGVDSTLKIQPAKLEDSAVYLCASSLVQVRTDTQYFGPGTRLTVL.